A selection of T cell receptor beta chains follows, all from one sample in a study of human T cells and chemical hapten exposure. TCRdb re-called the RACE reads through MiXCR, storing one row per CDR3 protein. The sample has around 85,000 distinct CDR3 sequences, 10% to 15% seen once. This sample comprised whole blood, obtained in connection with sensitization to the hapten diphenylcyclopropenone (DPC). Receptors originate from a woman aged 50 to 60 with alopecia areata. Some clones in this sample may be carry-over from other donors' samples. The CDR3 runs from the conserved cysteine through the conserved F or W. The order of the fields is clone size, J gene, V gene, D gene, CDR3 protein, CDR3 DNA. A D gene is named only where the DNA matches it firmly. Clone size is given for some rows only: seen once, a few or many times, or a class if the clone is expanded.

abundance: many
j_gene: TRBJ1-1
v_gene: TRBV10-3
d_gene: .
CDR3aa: CAISESGGGEAFF
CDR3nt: TGTGCCATCAGTGAGTCTGGTGGAGGTGAAGCTTTCTTT

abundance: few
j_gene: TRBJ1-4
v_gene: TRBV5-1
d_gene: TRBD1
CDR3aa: CASKTGAVNEKLFF
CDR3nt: TGCGCCAGTAAGACAGGGGCTGTCAACGAAAAACTGTTTTTT

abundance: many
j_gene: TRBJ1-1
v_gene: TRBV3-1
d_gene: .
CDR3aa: CASSPGTSLGTEAFF
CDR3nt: TGTGCCAGCAGCCCCGGGACATCCCTAGGCACTGAAGCTTTCTTT

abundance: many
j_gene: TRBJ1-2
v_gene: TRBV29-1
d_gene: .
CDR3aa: CSVEFTGYGYTF
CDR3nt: TGCAGCGTTGAGTTCACAGGGTATGGCTACACCTTC

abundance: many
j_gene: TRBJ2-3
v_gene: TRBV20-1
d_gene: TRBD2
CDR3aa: CSARDPGASGAADTQYF
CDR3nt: TGCAGTGCTAGAGATCCGGGGGCTAGCGGGGCGGCAGATACGCAGTATTTT

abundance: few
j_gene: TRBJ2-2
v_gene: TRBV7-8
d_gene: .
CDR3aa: CASSLAGTPNTGELFF
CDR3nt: TGTGCCAGCAGCTTAGCGGGGACTCCCAACACCGGGGAGCTGTTTTTT

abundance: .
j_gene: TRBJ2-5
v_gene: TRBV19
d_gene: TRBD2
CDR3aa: CASRITSGSVETQYF
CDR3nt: TGTGCCAGTAGGATTACTAGCGGGAGCGTCGAGACCCAGTACTTC

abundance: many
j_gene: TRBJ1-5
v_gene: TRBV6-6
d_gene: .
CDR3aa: CASSSARGSSQPQHF
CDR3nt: TGTGCCAGCAGTTCCGCCCGGGGGAGCAGTCAGCCCCAGCATTTT

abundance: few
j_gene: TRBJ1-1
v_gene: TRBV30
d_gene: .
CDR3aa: CAWSVRGTGNTEAFF
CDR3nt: TGTGCCTGGAGTGTACGCGGGACGGGTAACACTGAAGCTTTCTTT

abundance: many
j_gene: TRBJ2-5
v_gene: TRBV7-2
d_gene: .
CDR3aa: CASSPRETQYF
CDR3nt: TGTGCCAGCAGCCCGAGGGAGACCCAGTACTTC

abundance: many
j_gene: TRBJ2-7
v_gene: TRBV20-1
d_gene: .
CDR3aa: CSARAPTAYEQYF
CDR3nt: TGCAGTGCTAGAGCCCCGACGGCCTACGAGCAGTACTTC

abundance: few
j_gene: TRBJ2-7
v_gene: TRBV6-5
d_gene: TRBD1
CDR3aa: CASRDGQGYSYEQYF
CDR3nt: TGTGCCAGCAGAGACGGACAGGGGTACTCCTACGAGCAGTACTTC

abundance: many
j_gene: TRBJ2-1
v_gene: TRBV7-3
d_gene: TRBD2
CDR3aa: CASSLGLGGYNEQFF
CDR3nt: TGTGCCAGCAGCTTAGGACTAGGAGGCTACAATGAGCAGTTCTTC

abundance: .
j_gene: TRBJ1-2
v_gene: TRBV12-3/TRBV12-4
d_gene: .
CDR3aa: CASSRRGDKYYGYTF
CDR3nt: TGTGCCAGCAGCCGCCGTGGTGACAAGTACTATGGCTACACCTTC

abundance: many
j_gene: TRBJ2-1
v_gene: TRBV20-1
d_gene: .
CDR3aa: CSARRETGYNEQFF
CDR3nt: TGCAGTGCTAGGAGGGAGACGGGTTACAATGAGCAGTTCTTC

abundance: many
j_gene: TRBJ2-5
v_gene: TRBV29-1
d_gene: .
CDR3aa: CSVEGRQETQYF
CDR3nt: TGCAGCGTTGAGGGACGACAAGAGACCCAGTACTTC

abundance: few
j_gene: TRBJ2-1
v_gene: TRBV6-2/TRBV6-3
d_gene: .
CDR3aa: CASSSWDGNSVEQFF
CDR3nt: TGTGCCAGCAGTTCTTGGGACGGCAATTCTGTTGAGCAGTTCTTC

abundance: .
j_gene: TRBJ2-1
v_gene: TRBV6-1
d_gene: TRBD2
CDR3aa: CASSESGSPYNEQFF
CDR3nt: TGTGCCAGCAGTGAAAGCGGGAGCCCCTACAATGAGCAGTTCTTC

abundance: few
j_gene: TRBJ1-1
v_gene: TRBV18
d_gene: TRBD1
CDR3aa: CASSLTTTGIVGSTEAFF
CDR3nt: TGTGCCAGCTCACTCACCACGACAGGGATCGTCGGGTCCACTGAAGCTTTCTTT